This entry is about one TCR beta chain. Its target is unknown. This sequence may be a read error, since a much larger clone differs from it by one base. From RNA transcripts, TCR beta CDR3 regions were amplified. TCR CDR3 regions were first amplified by RT-PCR with HTBI primers. Via MiXCR, TCRdb re-called the multiplex PCR reads, giving one row per CDR3 protein. This sample has hundreds of thousands of distinct CDR3 sequences; more than 15% occur once, and the top ten carry 13% to 15%. Hyperthyroidism patients were newly diagnosed, had disease duration under 2 months, and were aged 18 to 65 years. PBMCs were obtained from approximately 9.2 ml fresh peripheral blood. The data were taken from a study of T cells in Graves' hyperthyroidism and ophthalmopathy. Whole-study findings and limits: Within blood appeared most thyroid clonotypes that had expanded above 0.001. Onset of ophthalmopathy came a median roughly 6.9 months after the model predicted it.

The CDR3 has 15 amino acids. Germline loops: CDR1 SNHLY, CDR2 FYNNEI. This TCR derives from a young woman with Graves' hyperthyroidism. The chain combines TRBV2 with TRBJ1-5, with a tentative D call TRBD1 (6 bases). Sequences were obtained from blood. Here the CDR3 reads CASSEQGPNGQPRHF. Here the CDR3 DNA reads TGTGCCAGCAGTGAGCAGGGGCCCAACGGTCAGCCCCGGCATTTT.